This T cell receptor beta chain was recorded in a study of blood T cell repertoires in COVID-19. Study-level background: Samples of COVID-19 (acute and convalescent) were obtained from the United States, Italy and Spain. From T cells, B-cell-depleted T cells, or PBMCs came the material, which was cDNA or gDNA.

Authors' methods: The authors estimated nucleated cell counts from reference gene primer amplification. Assay used: immunoSEQ multiplex PCR; TCRdb lists only in-frame clones, some missing. V, J and clone size derive from that table, while D and trimming were established from the DNA sequence. Seen here are 350,000 to 450,000 clones, 85% observed once, and the top ten hold under 4%. The sequence was collected from a woman aged 18-29 years with acute or convalescent COVID-19. The source material was peripheral blood.

The chain's CDR3 is CASSPGRGGQPQHF. DNA for the CDR3: TGTGCCAGCAGTCCAGGGAGGGGAGGTCAGCCCCAGCATTTT. The chain links TRBV27 to TRBJ1-5, with a weak D call TRBD1 (5 bases). The V end was cut by 5 bases, the J end by 6 bases, with 14 bases between. CDR1 is MNHEY and CDR2 is SMNVEV in the germline V gene (reference sequence). The length of the CDR3 is 14 residues.